This T cell receptor (beta chain) was recovered during a study of Tregs in tolerant kidney transplant recipients. General study findings and limits: Biological reproducibility was not directly addressed in this study.

Sequencing used immunoSEQ multiplex PCR; TCRdb keeps in-frame clones, though not all of them. This sample carries some 71,000 clones, about 89% of them seen once, and the ten largest clones take approximately 0.39%. In the case of this clone: Its antigen is unknown.

This CDR3 contains 15 residues. The germline CDR1 and CDR2 sequences are ENHRY and SYGVKD. V shed 3 bases and J 5 bases; nucleotides not matched to a gene: 8. CD4+CD25+CD127- Tregs, CD4+CD25- non-Tregs, CD4 and CD8 cells were sorted. Sequences were derived from CD4+ T cells from blood, sampled before the transplant. The V and J genes are TRBV10-3 and TRBJ2-3; 7 nucleotides line up with TRBD2. This clonotype originated in a human donor who received a combined kidney and bone marrow transplant. The CDR3 spells CAISDAGDTKDTQYF. CDR3 coding DNA: TGTGCCATCAGTGATGCGGGGGATACAAAAGATACGCAGTATTTT.